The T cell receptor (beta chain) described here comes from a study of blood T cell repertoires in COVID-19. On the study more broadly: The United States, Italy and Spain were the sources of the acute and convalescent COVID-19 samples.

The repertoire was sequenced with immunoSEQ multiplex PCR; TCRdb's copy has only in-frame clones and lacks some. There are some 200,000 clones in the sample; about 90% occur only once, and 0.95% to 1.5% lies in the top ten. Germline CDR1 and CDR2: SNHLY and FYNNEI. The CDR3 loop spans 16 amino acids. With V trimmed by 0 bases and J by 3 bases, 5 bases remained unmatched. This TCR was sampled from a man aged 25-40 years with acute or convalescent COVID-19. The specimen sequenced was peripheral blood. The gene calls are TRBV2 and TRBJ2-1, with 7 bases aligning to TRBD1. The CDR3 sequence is CASSEAPGTDYNEQFF. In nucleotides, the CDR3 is TGTGCCAGCAGTGAAGCGCCCGGGACAGACTACAATGAGCAGTTCTTC.